A single T cell receptor (beta chain) is shown here with its context. The CDR3 runs to 15 residues. V was pared by 7 bases and J by 0 bases, with 15 bases between. Random hexamers were used to reverse transcribe the RNA input (about 0.45 to 1 ug). Amplification of TCR beta CDR3 by immunoSEQ multiplex PCR spanned 54 Vbeta and 13 Jbeta. Each CDR3 protein is one row after TCRdb ran MiXCR on the immunoSEQ multiplex PCR reads. The sample shows hundreds of thousands of distinct CDR3 sequences, approximately 90% of them seen only once. Patients with stable or active relapsing-remitting disease, all of them treatment-naive, made up the multiple sclerosis controls. The sample is drawn from a study of CD8 T cells in Susac syndrome.

Source material: CD8+ T cells from PBMCs. The sequence was collected from a human donor with multiple sclerosis. V and J are TRBV12-3 or TRBV12-4 and TRBJ1-1; D ambiguous. The CDR3 nucleotides are TGTGCCAGCACCCAGTTGGGCGGACTGAACACTGAAGCTTTCTTT. This encodes CASTQLGGLNTEAFF.